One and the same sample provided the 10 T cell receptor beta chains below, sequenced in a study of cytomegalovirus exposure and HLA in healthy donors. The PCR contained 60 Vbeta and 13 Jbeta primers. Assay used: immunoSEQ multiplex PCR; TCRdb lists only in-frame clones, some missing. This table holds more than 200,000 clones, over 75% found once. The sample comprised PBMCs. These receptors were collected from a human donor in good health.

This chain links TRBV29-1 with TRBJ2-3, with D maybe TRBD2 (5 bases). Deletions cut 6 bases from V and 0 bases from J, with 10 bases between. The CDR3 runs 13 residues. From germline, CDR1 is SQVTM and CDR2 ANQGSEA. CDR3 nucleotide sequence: TGCAGCGTGAGGACTCTTAGCACAGATACGCAGTATTTT. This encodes CSVRTLSTDTQYF.

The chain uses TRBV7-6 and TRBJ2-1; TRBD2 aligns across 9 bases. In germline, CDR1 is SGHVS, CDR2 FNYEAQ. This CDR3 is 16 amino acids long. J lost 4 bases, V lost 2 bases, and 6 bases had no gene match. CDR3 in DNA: TGTGCCAGCAGCTTAAATAGTGCGGGAGGGTACAATGAGCAGTTCTTC. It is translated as CASSLNSAGGYNEQFF.

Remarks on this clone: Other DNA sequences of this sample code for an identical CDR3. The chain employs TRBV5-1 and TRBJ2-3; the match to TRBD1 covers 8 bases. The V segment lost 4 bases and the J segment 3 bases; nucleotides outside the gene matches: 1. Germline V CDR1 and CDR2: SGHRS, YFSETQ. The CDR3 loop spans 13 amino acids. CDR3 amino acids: CASSTGGTDTQYF. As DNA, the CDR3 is TGCGCCAGCAGCACAGGGGGTACAGATACGCAGTATTTT.

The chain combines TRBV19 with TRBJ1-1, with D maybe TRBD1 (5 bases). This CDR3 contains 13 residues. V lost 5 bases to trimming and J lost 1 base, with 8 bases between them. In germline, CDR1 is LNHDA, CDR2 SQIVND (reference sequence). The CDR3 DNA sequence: TGTGCCAGTAGTCAACAGGAGAACACTGAAGCTTTCTTT. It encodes CASSQQENTEAFF. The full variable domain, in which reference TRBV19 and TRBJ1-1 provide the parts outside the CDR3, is DGGITQSPKYLFRKEGQNVTLSCEQNLNHDAMYWYRQDPGQGLRLIYYSQIVNDFQKGDIAEGYSVSREKKESFPLTVTSAQKNPTAFYLCASSQQENTEAFFGQGTRLTVV.

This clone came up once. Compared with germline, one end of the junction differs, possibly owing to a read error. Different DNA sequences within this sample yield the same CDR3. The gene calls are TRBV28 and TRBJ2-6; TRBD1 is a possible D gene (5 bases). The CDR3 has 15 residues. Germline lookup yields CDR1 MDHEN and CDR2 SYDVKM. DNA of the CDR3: TGTGCCAGCAGCCGTGACAGCTCTGGGGCCAACGTCTTGACTTTC. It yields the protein CASSRDSSGANVLTF.

The CDR3 loop reads CASSSYDPATNEKLFF. CDR3 nucleotides: TGTGCCAGCAGTTCATACGATCCGGCAACTAATGAAAAACTGTTTTTT. The rearrangement uses TRBV28 and TRBJ1-4; the D is unclear. The germline V gene has CDR1 MDHEN and CDR2 SYDVKM. V gave up 4 bases and J gave up 0 bases, with 12 bases separating them. The CDR3 spans 16 residues. Drawing the rest from reference TRBV28 and TRBJ1-4, the complete variable domain is DVKVTQSSRYLVKRTGEKVFLECVQDMDHENMFWYRQDPGLGLRLIYFSYDVKMKEKGDIPEGYSVSREKKERFSLILESASTNQTSMYLCASSSYDPATNEKLFFGSGTQLSVL.

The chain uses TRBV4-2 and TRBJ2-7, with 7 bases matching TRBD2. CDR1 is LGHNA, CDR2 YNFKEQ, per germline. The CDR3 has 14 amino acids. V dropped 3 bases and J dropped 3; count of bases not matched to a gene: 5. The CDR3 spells CASSQLAVGYEQYF. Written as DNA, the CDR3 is TGTGCCAGCAGCCAGCTAGCGGTTGGCTACGAGCAGTACTTC.

CDR3 nucleotides: TGTGCCAGCAGCATGGGACTAGCCTCTCGCAGCCCAGATACGCAGTATTTT. This sequence encodes CASSMGLASRSPDTQYF. The chain recombines TRBV9 with TRBJ2-3, with 9 nucleotides matching TRBD2. Germline lookup yields CDR1 SGDLS and CDR2 YYNGEE. This CDR3 spans 17 amino acids. V lost 4 bases and J lost 4; bases outside the gene matches: 13. The whole variable domain, filled in from reference TRBV9 and TRBJ2-3, reads DSGVTQTPKHLITATGQRVTLRCSPRSGDLSVYWYQQSLDQGLQFLIQYYNGEERAKGNILERFSAQQFPDLHSELNLSSLELGDSALYFCASSMGLASRSPDTQYFGPGTRLTVL.

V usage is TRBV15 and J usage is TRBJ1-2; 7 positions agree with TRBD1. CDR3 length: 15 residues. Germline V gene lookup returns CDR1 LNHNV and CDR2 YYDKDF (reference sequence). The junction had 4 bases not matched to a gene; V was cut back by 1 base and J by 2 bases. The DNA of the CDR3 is TGTGCCACCAGCAGAGGGGGACAGAGAAACTATGGCTACACCTTC. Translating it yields CATSRGGQRNYGYTF.

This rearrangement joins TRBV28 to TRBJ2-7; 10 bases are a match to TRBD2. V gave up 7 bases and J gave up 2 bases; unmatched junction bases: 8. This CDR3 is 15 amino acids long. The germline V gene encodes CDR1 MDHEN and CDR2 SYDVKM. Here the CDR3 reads CASTIAGGVTYEQYF. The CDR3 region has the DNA TGTGCCAGCACCATAGCGGGAGGCGTCACCTACGAGCAGTACTTC.